The rows below give T cell receptor beta chains drawn from one sample of a study of blood T cell repertoires in COVID-19. Sequencing was performed with immunoSEQ multiplex PCR; in TCRdb, only in-frame clones are kept and a portion is missing. The sample includes around 380,000 clones, roughly 80% of them seen just once. The sequencing sample was made of peripheral blood. These receptors originate from a human donor with acute or convalescent COVID-19. The donor label of this sample is uncertain. Each CDR3 is given with its conserved first and last residue. D genes are given only for firm matches. Some rows mark clone size as missing; the rest say once, few, many or name a class of expanded clone.

size: few
V: TRBV30
D: NA
J: TRBJ1-2
CDR3: CAWSVSRTAANYGYTF
DNA: TGTGCCTGGAGTGTATCCAGGACAGCAGCTAACTATGGCTACACCTTC

size: NA
V: TRBV6-5
D: NA
J: TRBJ1-2
CDR3: CASSPAGGGYGYTF
DNA: TGTGCCAGCAGCCCGGCGGGGGGCGGCTATGGCTACACCTTC

size: NA
V: TRBV6-5
D: TRBD2
J: TRBJ2-7
CDR3: CASRHGTSGYEQYF
DNA: TGTGCCAGCAGACATGGGACTAGCGGCTACGAGCAGTACTTC

size: once
V: TRBV7-8
D: NA
J: TRBJ2-5
CDR3: CASSLGGQTQYF
DNA: TGTGCCAGCAGCTTAGGTGGGCAGACCCAGTACTTC

size: NA
V: TRBV30
D: NA
J: TRBJ1-1
CDR3: CAWRPPGLMNTEAFF
DNA: TGTGCCTGGCGACCTCCGGGACTTATGAACACTGAAGCTTTCTTT

size: NA
V: TRBV25-1
D: NA
J: TRBJ2-3
CDR3: CASSNPGSTDTQYF
DNA: TGTGCCAGCAGTAACCCGGGTAGCACAGATACGCAGTATTTT

size: NA
V: TRBV5-6
D: NA
J: TRBJ1-5
CDR3: CASSLGPYNQPQHF
DNA: TGTGCCAGCAGCTTGGGTCCGTATAATCAGCCCCAGCATTTT

size: many
V: TRBV25-1
D: NA
J: TRBJ2-2
CDR3: CASSDLAFDAGELFF
DNA: TGTGCCAGCAGTGATTTAGCGTTCGACGCCGGGGAGCTGTTTTTT

size: NA
V: TRBV3-1/TRBV3-2
D: NA
J: TRBJ2-6
CDR3: CASSQEMAGASSGANVLTF
DNA: TGTGCCAGCAGCCAAGAAATGGCAGGGGCAAGCTCTGGGGCCAACGTCCTGACTTTC

size: NA
V: TRBV7-7
D: NA
J: TRBJ1-1
CDR3: CASSLTRDTEAFF
DNA: TGTGCCAGCAGCTTAACCAGGGACACTGAAGCTTTCTTT

size: NA
V: TRBV28
D: NA
J: TRBJ2-7
CDR3: CASSVRVEQYF
DNA: TGTGCCAGCAGTGTCAGGGTTGAGCAGTACTTC

size: NA
V: TRBV10-3
D: TRBD2
J: TRBJ2-7
CDR3: CAISDGLAGAYEQYF
DNA: TGTGCCATCAGTGACGGACTAGCGGGTGCCTACGAGCAGTACTTC

size: NA
V: TRBV3-1/TRBV3-2
D: NA
J: TRBJ1-6
CDR3: CASSPTGSNSPLHF
DNA: TGTGCCAGCAGCCCTACAGGGAGTAATTCACCCCTCCACTTT

size: NA
V: TRBV28
D: NA
J: TRBJ1-3
CDR3: CASSWAGNGNTIYF
DNA: TGTGCCAGCAGTTGGGCAGGGAACGGAAACACCATATATTTT

size: NA
V: TRBV5-5
D: TRBD2
J: TRBJ2-7
CDR3: CASSLGLAGGTEQYF
DNA: TGTGCCAGCAGCCTCGGACTAGCGGGAGGAACCGAGCAGTACTTC

size: NA
V: TRBV18
D: NA
J: TRBJ2-3
CDR3: CASSRPAGTQYF
DNA: TGTGCCAGCTCACGCCCCGCGGGTACGCAGTATTTT

size: few
V: TRBV6-5
D: NA
J: TRBJ2-2
CDR3: CASSYEQGNTGELFF
DNA: TGTGCCAGCAGTTACGAGCAGGGGAACACCGGGGAGCTGTTTTTT

size: few
V: TRBV2
D: NA
J: TRBJ1-5
CDR3: CASTPARNQPQHF
DNA: TGTGCCAGCACACCGGCGCGGAATCAGCCCCAGCATTTT